Presented here are 24 T cell receptor beta chains from one specimen sequenced in a study of OX40 agonist ivuxolimab in advanced cancers. Assay: immunoSEQ multiplex PCR; the TCRdb copy retains only in-frame clones and omits some. This table holds tens of thousands of clones, around 80% found once. Sequencing was performed on CD4+ or CD8+ T cells sorted from blood, taken in a trial of the OX40 agonist ivuxolimab. These receptors were taken from an adult with an advanced solid tumor such as melanoma, head and neck, liver or kidney cancer.

The rearrangement uses TRBV6-6 and TRBJ2-5; D not resolved. Trimming stripped 4 bases from V and 0 bases from J, with 3 bases between. Per germline, CDR1 MNHNY and CDR2 SVGAGI (reference sequence). This CDR3 contains 12 residues. This chain's CDR3 is CASSWDQETQYF. Written as DNA, the CDR3 is TGTGCCAGCAGTTGGGACCAAGAGACCCAGTACTTC.

J is TRBJ1-1 and V is TRBV7-2; a possible D gene is TRBD1 (6 bases). Trimming removed 0 bases at V and 4 bases at J, with 12 bases between. CDR3 length: 15 residues. Germline CDR1 is SGHTA and CDR2 is FQGNSA. This chain's CDR3 is CASSLALGGLTEAFF. In DNA form, the CDR3 reads TGTGCCAGCAGCTTAGCGTTGGGGGGGCTCACTGAAGCTTTCTTT.

This rearrangement joins TRBV4-3 to TRBJ2-1; 9 nucleotides line up with TRBD2. Germline V gives CDR1 LGHNA, CDR2 YSLEER. V lost 3 bases to trimming and J lost 5 bases; unmatched junction nucleotides: 8. The CDR3 extends over 16 amino acids. The CDR3 sequence is CASSQNAGGIHNEQFF. DNA for the CDR3: TGCGCCAGCAGCCAGAATGCGGGGGGGATACACAATGAGCAGTTCTTC.

The chain has TRBV18 and TRBJ1-5; TRBD1 might be the D (5 bases). The germline gives CDR1 KGHSH, CDR2 LQKENI. Trimming took off 5 bases at V and 6 bases at J, with 8 bases between the two ends. The CDR3 extends over 12 amino acids. Here the CDR3 DNA reads TGTGCCAGCTCAACGGGGACTCAGCCCCAGCATTTT. Translated: CASSTGTQPQHF. Full variable domain (rest looked up from reference TRBV18 and TRBJ1-5): NAGVMQNPRHLVRRRGQEARLRCSPMKGHSHVYWYRQLPEEGLKFMVYLQKENIIDESGMPKERFSAEFPKEGPSILRIQQVVRGDSAAYFCASSTGTQPQHFGDGTRLSIL.

The chain employs TRBV19 and TRBJ1-5, with a weak D call TRBD1 (5 bases). Looked up from germline, CDR1 is LNHDA and CDR2 is SQIVND (reference sequence). CDR3 length: 13 amino acids. Trimming took 10 bases from V and 6 from J, leaving 16 bases between them. The CDR3 reads CATKVGGSQPQHF. CDR3 DNA: TGTGCCACCAAAGTGGGGGGAAGTCAGCCCCAGCATTTT.

The V call is TRBV11-2, the J call TRBJ1-1; weak D call: TRBD1 (5 bases). The germline CDR1 and CDR2 sequences are SGHAT and FQNNGV. The CDR3 consists of 17 residues. Trimming left V 5 bases short and J 0 bases short, with 19 bases between. CDR3 amino acids: CASSPRPPGGLNTEAFF. The CDR3 bases are TGTGCCAGCAGCCCCCGTCCCCCGGGGGGATTGAACACTGAAGCTTTCTTT.

The V and J genes are TRBV5-4 and TRBJ1-1; TRBD1 might be the D (5 bases). Trimming stripped 0 bases from V and 4 bases from J, with 10 bases between. This CDR3 comprises 14 residues. Germline values: CDR1 SGHNT, CDR2 YYREEE (reference sequence). As DNA, the CDR3 is TGTGCCAGCAGCTTGGTGGGTGGGGGCACTGAAGCTTTCTTT. This gives the protein CASSLVGGGTEAFF.

As DNA, the CDR3 is TGTGCCAGCAGCGTAATCAGTACAGTCCCCGATACGCAGTATTTT. It encodes CASSVISTVPDTQYF. The V call is TRBV9, the J call TRBJ2-3; D unclear. The CDR3 loop spans 15 amino acids. The germline V gene has CDR1 SGDLS and CDR2 YYNGEE. V was trimmed by 1 base and J by 6 bases, leaving 15 bases between them.

The V call is TRBV9, the J call TRBJ2-7; D uncertain. There are 13 residues in the CDR3. V shed 0 bases and J shed 4 bases, with 8 bases lying between them. Germline CDR1 is SGDLS and CDR2 is YYNGEE. DNA for the CDR3: TGTGCCAGCAGCGTAGGGGTATCGTACGAGCAGTACTTC. Its translation is CASSVGVSYEQYF.

This chain links TRBV6-5 with TRBJ1-2, with D perhaps matching TRBD1 (6 bases). Germline V CDR1 and CDR2: MNHEY, SVGAGI. V was pared by 5 bases and J by 4 bases, with 11 bases between. This CDR3 contains 13 residues. The CDR3 reads CASSATGPYGYTF. CDR3 DNA: TGTGCCAGCAGTGCTACAGGGCCCTATGGCTACACCTTC.

The V and J genes are TRBV7-9 and TRBJ2-1; D gene uncertain. In germline, CDR1 is SEHNR, CDR2 FQNEAQ (reference sequence). Trimming shortened V by 1 base and J by 0 bases, and 7 bases separated the two germline ends. The CDR3 contains 15 residues. The CDR3 nucleotides read TGTGCCAGCAGCTTAGTCGCCCGCTCCTACAATGAGCAGTTCTTC. Its protein product is CASSLVARSYNEQFF. The entire variable domain, with the rest obtained from reference TRBV7-9 and TRBJ2-1, is as follows: DTGVSQNPRHKITKRGQNVTFRCDPISEHNRLYWYRQTLGQGPEFLTYFQNEAQLEKSRLLSDRFSAERPKGSFSTLEIQRTEQGDSAMYLCASSLVARSYNEQFFGPGTRLTVL.

This clone turned up a few times. The CDR3 spells CASSLSGQGVYDWRGYTF. DNA of the CDR3: TGTGCCAGCAGCTTGTCCGGACAGGGAGTATACGACTGGAGGGGCTACACCTTC. The V call is TRBV5-6, the J call TRBJ1-2; 8 bases match TRBD1. Germline CDR1 and CDR2: SGHDT and YYEEEE. The CDR3 runs to 18 residues. Unmatched junction bases numbered 19, after V lost 1 base and J lost 8 bases.

In DNA form, the CDR3 reads TGCGCCAGCAGCCAAGAGGACGGGGGGTACAATGAGCAGTTCTTC. Translated, it gives CASSQEDGGYNEQFF. The genes are TRBV4-3 and TRBJ2-1; the match to TRBD2 covers 7 bases. J was trimmed by 4 bases and V by 0 bases; bases with no gene match: 3. Germline lookup yields CDR1 LGHNA and CDR2 YSLEER. CDR3 length: 15 amino acids.

This clone was seen only a few times. The chain links TRBV27 to TRBJ1-1, with D hard to call. This CDR3 region has 13 residues. Deletions cut 3 bases from V and 3 bases from J, with 8 bases between. In germline, CDR1 is MNHEY, CDR2 SMNVEV (reference sequence). The CDR3 nucleotides are TGTGCCAGCAGTTTCAAGGAGCACACTGAAGCTTTCTTT. This translates into CASSFKEHTEAFF.

The rearrangement links TRBV5-6 to TRBJ2-7; D may correspond to TRBD1 or TRBD2 (6 bases each). From germline, CDR1 is SGHDT and CDR2 YYEEEE. The CDR3 extends over 14 amino acids. V was shortened by 4 bases and J by 2 bases, with 13 bases between the two germline ends. The CDR3 reads CASSTGGTTYEQYF. CDR3 nucleotides: TGTGCCAGCAGCACCGGAGGGACAACCTACGAGCAGTACTTC. The full variable domain, its missing parts supplied by reference TRBV5-6 and TRBJ2-7, is DAGVTQSPTHLIKTRGQQVTLRCSPKSGHDTVSWYQQALGQGPQFIFQYYEEEERQRGNFPDRFSGHQFPNYSSELNVNALLLGDSALYLCASSTGGTTYEQYFGPGTRLTVT.

The V call is TRBV10-1, the J call TRBJ2-1; D perhaps matches TRBD1 (6 bases). This CDR3 region has 16 residues. Germline V gene lookup returns CDR1 WNHNN and CDR2 SYGVQD (reference sequence). Between the trimmed V and J ends, which lost 6 bases and 2 bases, there was a span of 17 bases. The DNA of the CDR3 is TGCGCCAGCAGCACGGACAGTGGGTCTACCTACAATGAGCAGTTCTTC. This gives the protein CASSTDSGSTYNEQFF.

The rearrangement joins TRBV5-6 to TRBJ1-1; D possibly corresponds to TRBD1 (5 bases). V was trimmed by 3 bases and J by 0 bases, leaving 21 bases between them. The CDR3 consists of 18 residues. In germline, CDR1 is SGHDT, CDR2 YYEEEE. CDR3 amino acids: CASSSGGPRQYMNTEAFF. DNA for the CDR3: TGTGCCAGCAGCTCGGGTGGCCCGAGACAGTATATGAACACTGAAGCTTTCTTT.

The CDR3 spells CASSLLKTGGTEAFF. CDR3 in DNA: TGTGCCAGCAGCTTACTGAAGACAGGGGGCACTGAAGCTTTCTTT. The genes are TRBV7-9 and TRBJ1-1; 9 positions match TRBD1. From germline, CDR1 is SEHNR and CDR2 FQNEAQ (reference sequence). The CDR3 spans 15 residues. V was clipped by 2 bases and J by 4 bases; unmatched bases: 5. The entire variable domain, with the rest obtained from reference TRBV7-9 and TRBJ1-1, is as follows: DTGVSQNPRHKITKRGQNVTFRCDPISEHNRLYWYRQTLGQGPEFLTYFQNEAQLEKSRLLSDRFSAERPKGSFSTLEIQRTEQGDSAMYLCASSLLKTGGTEAFFGQGTRLTVV.

The chain has TRBV27 and TRBJ2-1, with 8 nucleotides matching TRBD2. Germline values: CDR1 MNHEY, CDR2 SMNVEV (reference sequence). CDR3 length: 15 amino acids. J gave up 10 bases and V 1 base, and 9 bases lay outside the gene matches. CDR3 amino acids: CASSLLRGGAREQFF. The CDR3 nucleotides read TGTGCCAGCAGTTTATTACGGGGGGGGGCCAGGGAGCAGTTCTTC.

V is TRBV19 and J is TRBJ2-1; possibly TRBD2 for D (5 bases). Germline loops: CDR1 LNHDA, CDR2 SQIVND (reference sequence). The CDR3 is 16 residues long. Trimming took off 5 bases at V and 1 base at J, with 15 bases between the two ends. CDR3 DNA sequence: TGTGCCAGTAGTGGGGAGTCCAAAACTTCCTACAATGAGCAGTTCTTC. It translates to CASSGESKTSYNEQFF.

The chain recombines TRBV4-1 with TRBJ1-1; D remains unclear. The CDR3 has 14 amino acids. Trimming took off 1 base at V and 6 bases at J, with 12 bases between the two ends. CDR1 and CDR2 (germline): MGHRA, YSYEKL. CDR3 in amino acids: CASSQGAGRAEAFF. Written as DNA, the CDR3 is TGCGCCAGCAGCCAAGGGGCAGGTCGGGCTGAAGCTTTCTTT.

The chain joins TRBV6-5 to TRBJ2-7, with D tentatively TRBD1 (6 bases). This CDR3 has 14 amino acids. Germline CDR1 is MNHEY and CDR2 is SVGAGI. Trimming stripped 2 bases from V and 3 bases from J, with 11 bases between. The CDR3 coding sequence is TGTGCCAGCAGTTACGTTCAGGGGAACTACGAGCAGTACTTC. This gives the protein CASSYVQGNYEQYF.

This chain connects TRBV5-1 to TRBJ2-5; D gene uncertain. Looked up from germline, CDR1 is SGHRS and CDR2 is YFSETQ. The CDR3 runs 13 residues. Trimming removed 0 bases at V and 5 bases at J, with 8 bases between. CDR3 bases: TGCGCCAGCAGCTTGGGTATCCGGGAGACCCAGTACTTC. Translating it yields CASSLGIRETQYF.

The genes are TRBV27 and TRBJ1-1; D remains unclear. Trimming pared 2 bases from V and 1 base from J, leaving 14 bases between. CDR3 length: 16 residues. Germline V gives CDR1 MNHEY, CDR2 SMNVEV (reference sequence). CDR3 nucleotide sequence: TGTGCCAGCAGTTTAGGTCCAGGTACCTCGAACACTGAAGCTTTCTTT. Protein: CASSLGPGTSNTEAFF.